The source of this T cell receptor (beta chain) is a study of T-cell memory formation after mild COVID-19. Findings and limits, study-wide: Clones contracting over day 15 to 85 were CD4/CD8 balanced, with later expanders leaning CD4+.

About this clonotype: Its cognate antigen is unknown.

Using its own MiXCR run on the 5' RACE reads, TCRdb lists one record per CDR3 protein. The table lists 360,000 or so distinct CDR3 sequences, around 30% of them singletons. V was shortened by 4 bases and J by 3 bases, with 11 bases between the two germline ends. The CDR3 is 13 amino acids. CDR1 is SGHNT and CDR2 is YYREEE in the germline V gene (reference sequence). The chain uses TRBV5-4 and TRBJ2-7; possibly TRBD2 for D (6 bases). The specimen was PBMCs or a T cell subset sorted from them (not recorded which). This receptor was identified in an adult woman who had mild COVID-19 (a few samples of this study predate the infection). Cell type and time point are not known. The CDR3: CASSPGVVYEQYF. In DNA, the CDR3 is TGTGCCAGCAGCCCGGGAGTGGTCTACGAGCAGTACTTC.